This note documents a single TCR beta chain sequence. Its antigen is undetermined. There were likely unrecorded immune exposures, though donors were nominally healthy when sampled. This specimen comes from a study of cytomegalovirus exposure and HLA in healthy donors. The study, taken as a whole, reports: In presence/absence analyses, roughly uniform sequencing depth across donors was assumed. Several of the most significant clusters appeared, in a later analysis, to be linked to common viral pathogens. Under in vitro conditions, a few CMV-associated chains were confirmed as specific for CMV antigens.

The PCR employed 60 Vbeta primers together with 13 Jbeta primers. Generated by immunoSEQ multiplex PCR, the TCRdb table keeps only in-frame clones and is missing some. The sample lists 80,000 to 95,000 clones, 70% to 80% seen once, with approximately 14% in the top ten. CDR1 SGHVS and CDR2 FQNEAQ come from the germline V gene. V lost 3 bases and J lost 2, with 6 bases in between. This CDR3 comprises 13 residues. This chain connects TRBV7-8 to TRBJ2-3; D uncertain. Sequencing was carried out using PBMCs. The origin of this receptor is a woman between 40 and 50 years old in good health and CMV-seropositive. CDR3: CASSLRITDTQYF. CDR3 sequence (DNA): TGTGCCAGCAGCTTGAGGATCACAGATACGCAGTATTTT.